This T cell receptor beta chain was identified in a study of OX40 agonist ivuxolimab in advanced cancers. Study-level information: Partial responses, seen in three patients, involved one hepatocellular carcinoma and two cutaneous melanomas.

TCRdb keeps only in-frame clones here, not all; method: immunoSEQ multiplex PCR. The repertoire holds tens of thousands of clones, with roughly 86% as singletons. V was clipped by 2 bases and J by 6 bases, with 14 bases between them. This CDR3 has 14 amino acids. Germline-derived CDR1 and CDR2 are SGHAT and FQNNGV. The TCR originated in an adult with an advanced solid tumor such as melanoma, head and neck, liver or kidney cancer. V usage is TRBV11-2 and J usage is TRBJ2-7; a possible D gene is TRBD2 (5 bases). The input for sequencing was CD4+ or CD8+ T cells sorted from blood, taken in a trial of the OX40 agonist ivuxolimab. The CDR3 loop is CASSLNPGRGEQYF. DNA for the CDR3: TGTGCCAGCAGCTTAAACCCAGGTCGGGGCGAGCAGTACTTC.